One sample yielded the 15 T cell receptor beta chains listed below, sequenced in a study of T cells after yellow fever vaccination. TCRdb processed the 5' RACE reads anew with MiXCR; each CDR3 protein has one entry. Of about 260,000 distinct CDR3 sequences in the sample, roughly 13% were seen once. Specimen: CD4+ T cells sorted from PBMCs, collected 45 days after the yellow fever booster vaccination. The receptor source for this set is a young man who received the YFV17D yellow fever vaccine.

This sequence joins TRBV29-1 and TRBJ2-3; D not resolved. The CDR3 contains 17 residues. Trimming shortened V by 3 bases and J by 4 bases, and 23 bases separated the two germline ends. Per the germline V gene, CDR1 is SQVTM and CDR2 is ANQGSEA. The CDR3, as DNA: TGCAGCGTTGATACTCTCGAGGCGGTAGAATTATCAGATACGCAGTATTTT. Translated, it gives CSVDTLEAVELSDTQYF.

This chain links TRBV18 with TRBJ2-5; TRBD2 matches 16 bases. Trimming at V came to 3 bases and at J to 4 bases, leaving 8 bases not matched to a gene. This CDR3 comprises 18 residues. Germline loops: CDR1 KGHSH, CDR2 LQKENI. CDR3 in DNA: TGTGCCAGCTCACCTCCGGGACTAGCGGGAGGGCTCGGAGAGACCCAGTACTTC. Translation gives CASSPPGLAGGLGETQYF.

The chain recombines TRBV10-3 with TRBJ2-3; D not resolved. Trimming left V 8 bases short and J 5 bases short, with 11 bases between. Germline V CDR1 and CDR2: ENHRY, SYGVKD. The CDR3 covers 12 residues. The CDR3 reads CAIGDLEDTQYF. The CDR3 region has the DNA TGTGCCATCGGGGATTTAGAAGATACGCAGTATTTT.

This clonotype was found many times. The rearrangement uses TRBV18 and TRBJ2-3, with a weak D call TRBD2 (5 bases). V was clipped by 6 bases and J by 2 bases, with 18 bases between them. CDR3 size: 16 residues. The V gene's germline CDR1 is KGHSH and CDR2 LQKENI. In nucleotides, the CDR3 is TGTGCCAGCTCCCTTAGCGTCAACCCCTCCACAGATACGCAGTATTTT. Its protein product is CASSLSVNPSTDTQYF.

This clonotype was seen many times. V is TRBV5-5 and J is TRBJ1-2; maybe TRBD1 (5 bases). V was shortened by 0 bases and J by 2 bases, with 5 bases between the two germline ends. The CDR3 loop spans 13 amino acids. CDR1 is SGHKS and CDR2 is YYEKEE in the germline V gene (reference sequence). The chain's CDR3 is CASSLAGNYGYTF. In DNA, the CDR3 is TGTGCCAGCAGCTTGGCAGGGAACTATGGCTACACCTTC.

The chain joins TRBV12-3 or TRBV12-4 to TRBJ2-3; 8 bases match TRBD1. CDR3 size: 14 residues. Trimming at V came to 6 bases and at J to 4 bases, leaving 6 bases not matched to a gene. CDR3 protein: CASSPDRGADTQYF. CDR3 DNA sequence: TGTGCCAGCAGCCCTGACAGGGGCGCAGATACGCAGTATTTT.

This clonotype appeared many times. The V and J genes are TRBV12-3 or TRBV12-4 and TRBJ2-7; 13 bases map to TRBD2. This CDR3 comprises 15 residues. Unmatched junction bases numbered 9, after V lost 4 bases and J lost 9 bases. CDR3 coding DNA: TGTGCCAGCAGTTCATCCGGGACTAGCGGGATCGGGCAGTACTTC. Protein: CASSSSGTSGIGQYF.

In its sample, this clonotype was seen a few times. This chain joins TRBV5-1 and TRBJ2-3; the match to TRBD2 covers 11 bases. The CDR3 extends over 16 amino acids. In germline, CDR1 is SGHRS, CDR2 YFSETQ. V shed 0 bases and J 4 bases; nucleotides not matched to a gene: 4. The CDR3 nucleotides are TGCGCCAGCAGCTTGGTCCTAGCGGGAGGTGCAGATACGCAGTATTTT. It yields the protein CASSLVLAGGADTQYF.

CDR3 in DNA: TGCGCCAGCAGTGAGTTTCTGGGAGGGTATGAGCAGTTCTTC. Amino acid sequence: CASSEFLGGYEQFF. The chain links TRBV10-1 to TRBJ2-1; 7 bases agree with TRBD2. Germline loops: CDR1 WNHNN, CDR2 SYGVQD (reference sequence). With 1 base clipped from V and 8 bases from J, the junction kept 5 bases outside the gene matches. The CDR3 loop spans 14 amino acids.

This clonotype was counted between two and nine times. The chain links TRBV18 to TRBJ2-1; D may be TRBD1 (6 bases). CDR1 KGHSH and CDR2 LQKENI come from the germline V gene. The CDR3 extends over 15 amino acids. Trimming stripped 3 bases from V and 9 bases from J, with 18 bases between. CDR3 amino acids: CASSPQGFGTVEQFF. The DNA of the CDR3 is TGTGCCAGCTCACCCCAGGGGTTCGGGACGGTTGAGCAGTTCTTC.

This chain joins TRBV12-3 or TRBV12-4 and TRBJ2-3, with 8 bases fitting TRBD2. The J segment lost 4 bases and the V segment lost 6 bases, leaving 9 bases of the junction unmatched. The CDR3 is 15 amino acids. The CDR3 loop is CASSYLSGTSDTQYF. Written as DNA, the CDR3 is TGTGCCAGCAGCTATCTTAGCGGGACTTCAGATACGCAGTATTTT.

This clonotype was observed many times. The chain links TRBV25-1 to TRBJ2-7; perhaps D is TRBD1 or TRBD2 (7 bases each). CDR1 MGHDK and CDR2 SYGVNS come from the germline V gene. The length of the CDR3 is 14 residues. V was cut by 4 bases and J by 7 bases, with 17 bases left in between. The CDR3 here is CASSVGGTAREQYF. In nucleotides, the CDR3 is TGTGCCAGCAGTGTCGGGGGGACAGCTCGGGAGCAGTACTTC.

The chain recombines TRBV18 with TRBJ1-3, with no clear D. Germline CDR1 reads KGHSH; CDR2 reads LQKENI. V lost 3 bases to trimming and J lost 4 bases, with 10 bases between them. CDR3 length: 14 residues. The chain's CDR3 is CASSPSVTGNTIYF. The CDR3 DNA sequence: TGTGCCAGCTCACCGTCGGTAACCGGAAACACCATATATTTT.

The CDR3 loop reads CASSRSQGFYEQYF. In DNA, the CDR3 is TGTGCCAGCAGCCGCTCGCAGGGGTTCTACGAGCAGTACTTC. The chain carries TRBV3-1 and TRBJ2-7; D is perhaps TRBD1 (6 bases). The CDR3 length is 14 residues. V lost 4 bases to trimming and J lost 3 bases, with 13 bases between them. CDR1 and CDR2 from the germline V gene are LGHDT and YNNKEL (reference sequence).

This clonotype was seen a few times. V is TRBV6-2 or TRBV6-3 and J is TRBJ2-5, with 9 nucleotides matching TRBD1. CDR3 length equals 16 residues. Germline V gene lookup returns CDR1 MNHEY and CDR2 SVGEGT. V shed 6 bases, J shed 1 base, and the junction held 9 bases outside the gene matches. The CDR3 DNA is TGTGCCAGCAGACTCGCCGGGACAGGGTTCCAAGAGACCCAGTACTTC. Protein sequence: CASRLAGTGFQETQYF.